This T cell receptor beta chain was found in a study of shared clonotypes between healthy human individuals. CD45RO-negative, CCR7-positively selected cells formed the naive CD8 fraction, excluding terminally differentiated effector memory CD45RA+ cells. The study's findings and limits: Relative to clonotypes present in all four donors, those not shared had lower generation probabilities.

The germline V and J ends were trimmed by 6 bases and 5 bases, with 19 bases remaining between them. Germline V lookup: CDR1 SGHTA, CDR2 FQGNSA. The CDR3 runs to 15 residues. This table comes from immunoSEQ multiplex PCR, and its TCRdb copy is limited to in-frame clones, with some not included. The sample shows 1.5 million to 2.5 million clones, about 95% of them seen only once. As for this clone: Its antigen is unidentified.

The TCR sequence derives from a man aged 18-30 years in good health. Specimen: naive CD8+ T cells sorted from blood. The chain combines TRBV7-2 with TRBJ2-5, with D possibly matching TRBD1 (5 bases). The CDR3 DNA follows: TGTGCCAGCAGTCCCGGTCGACAGATCGTGGAGACCCAGTACTTC. This encodes CASSPGRQIVETQYF.